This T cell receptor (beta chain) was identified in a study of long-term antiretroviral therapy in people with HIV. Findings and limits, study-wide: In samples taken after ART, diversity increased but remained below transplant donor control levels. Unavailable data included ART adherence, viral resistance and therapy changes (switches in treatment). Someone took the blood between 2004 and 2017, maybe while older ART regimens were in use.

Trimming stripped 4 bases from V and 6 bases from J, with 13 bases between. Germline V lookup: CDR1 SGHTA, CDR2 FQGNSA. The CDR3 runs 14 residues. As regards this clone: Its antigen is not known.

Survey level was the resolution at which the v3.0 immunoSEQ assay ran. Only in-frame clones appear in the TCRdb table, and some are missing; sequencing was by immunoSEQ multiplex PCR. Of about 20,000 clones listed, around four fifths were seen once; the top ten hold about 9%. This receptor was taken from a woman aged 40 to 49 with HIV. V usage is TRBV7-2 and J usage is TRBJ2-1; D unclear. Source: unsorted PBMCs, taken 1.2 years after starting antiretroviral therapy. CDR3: CASSSTVGPNEQFF. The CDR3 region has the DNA TGTGCCAGCAGCTCTACGGTAGGACCCAATGAGCAGTTCTTC.